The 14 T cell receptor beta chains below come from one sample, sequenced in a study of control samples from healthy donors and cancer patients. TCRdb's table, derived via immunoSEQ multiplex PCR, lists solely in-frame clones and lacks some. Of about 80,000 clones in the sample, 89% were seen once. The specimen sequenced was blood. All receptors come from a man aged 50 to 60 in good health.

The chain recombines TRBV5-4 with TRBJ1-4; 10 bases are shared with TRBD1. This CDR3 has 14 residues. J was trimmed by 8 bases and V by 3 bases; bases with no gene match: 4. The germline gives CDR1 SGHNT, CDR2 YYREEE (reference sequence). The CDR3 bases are TGTGCCAGCAGCTGGACAGGGGGGGACGAAAAACTGTTTTTT. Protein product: CASSWTGGDEKLFF.

CDR3 in amino acids: CAWSEGTYNYGYTF. The CDR3 nucleotides are TGTGCCTGGAGTGAAGGGACTTATAACTATGGCTACACCTTC. J is TRBJ1-2 and V is TRBV30, with D tentatively TRBD1 (5 bases). V lost 1 base to trimming and J lost 1 base, with 10 bases between them. CDR3 length: 14 amino acids. The germline V gene has CDR1 GTSNPN and CDR2 SVGIG (reference sequence).

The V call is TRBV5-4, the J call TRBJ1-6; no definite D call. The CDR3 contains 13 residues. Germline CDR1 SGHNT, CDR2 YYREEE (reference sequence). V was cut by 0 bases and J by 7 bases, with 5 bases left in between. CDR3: CASSLDGNSPLHF. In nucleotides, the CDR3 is TGTGCCAGCAGCTTGGACGGGAATTCACCCCTCCACTTT.

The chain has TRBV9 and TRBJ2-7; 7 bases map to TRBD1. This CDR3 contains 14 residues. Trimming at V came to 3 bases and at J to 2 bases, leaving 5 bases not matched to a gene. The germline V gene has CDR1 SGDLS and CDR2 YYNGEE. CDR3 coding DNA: TGTGCCAGCAGCGCGGGACAGATACCCTACGAGCAGTACTTC. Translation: CASSAGQIPYEQYF.

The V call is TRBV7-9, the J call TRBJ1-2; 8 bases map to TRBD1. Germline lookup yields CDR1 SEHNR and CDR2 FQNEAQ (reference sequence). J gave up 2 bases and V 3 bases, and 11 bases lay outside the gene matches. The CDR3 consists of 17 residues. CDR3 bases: TGTGCCAGCAGCTTGGATGGGACAGGCGCCATCAACTATGGCTACACCTTC. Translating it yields CASSLDGTGAINYGYTF.

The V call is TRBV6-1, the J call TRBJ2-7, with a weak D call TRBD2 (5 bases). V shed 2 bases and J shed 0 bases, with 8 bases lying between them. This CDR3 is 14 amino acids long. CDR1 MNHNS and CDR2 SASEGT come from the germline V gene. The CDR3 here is CASSEYGSSYEQYF. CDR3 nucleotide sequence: TGTGCCAGCAGTGAATATGGGAGCTCCTACGAGCAGTACTTC.

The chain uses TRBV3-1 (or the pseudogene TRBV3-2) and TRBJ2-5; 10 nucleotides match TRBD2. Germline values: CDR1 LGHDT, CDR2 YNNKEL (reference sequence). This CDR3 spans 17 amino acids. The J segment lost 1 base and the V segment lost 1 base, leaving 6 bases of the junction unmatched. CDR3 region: CASSQARLAGGQETQYF. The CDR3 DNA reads TGTGCCAGCAGCCAAGCGAGATTAGCGGGGGGCCAAGAGACCCAGTACTTC.

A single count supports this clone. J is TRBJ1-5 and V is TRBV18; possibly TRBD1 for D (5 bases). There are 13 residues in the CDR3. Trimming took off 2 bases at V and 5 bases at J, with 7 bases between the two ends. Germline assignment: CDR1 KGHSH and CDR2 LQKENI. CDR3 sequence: CASSPARDQPQHF. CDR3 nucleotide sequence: TGTGCCAGCTCACCAGCCAGGGATCAGCCCCAGCATTTT.

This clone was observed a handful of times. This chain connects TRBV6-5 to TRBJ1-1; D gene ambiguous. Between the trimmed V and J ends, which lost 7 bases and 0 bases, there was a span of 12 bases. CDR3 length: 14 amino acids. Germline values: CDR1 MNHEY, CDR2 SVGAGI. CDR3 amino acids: CASMEADMNTEAFF. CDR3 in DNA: TGTGCCAGCATGGAGGCAGACATGAACACTGAAGCTTTCTTT.

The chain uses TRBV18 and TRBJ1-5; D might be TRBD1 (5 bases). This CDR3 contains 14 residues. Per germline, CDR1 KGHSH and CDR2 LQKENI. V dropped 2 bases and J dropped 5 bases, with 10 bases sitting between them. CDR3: CASSPWQGDQPQHF. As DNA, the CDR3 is TGTGCCAGCTCACCATGGCAGGGCGATCAGCCCCAGCATTTT.

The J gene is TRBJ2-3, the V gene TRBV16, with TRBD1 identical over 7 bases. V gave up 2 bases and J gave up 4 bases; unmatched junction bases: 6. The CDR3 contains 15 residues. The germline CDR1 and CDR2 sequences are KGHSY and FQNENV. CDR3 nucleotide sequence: TGTGCCAGCAGCCAACCGGGACAGCTGGCAGATACGCAGTATTTT. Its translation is CASSQPGQLADTQYF.

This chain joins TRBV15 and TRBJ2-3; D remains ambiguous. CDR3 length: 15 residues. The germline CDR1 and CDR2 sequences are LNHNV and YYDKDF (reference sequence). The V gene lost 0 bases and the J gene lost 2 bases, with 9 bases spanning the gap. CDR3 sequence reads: CATSRDHSNTDTQYF. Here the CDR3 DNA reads TGTGCCACCAGCAGAGATCACAGTAACACAGATACGCAGTATTTT.

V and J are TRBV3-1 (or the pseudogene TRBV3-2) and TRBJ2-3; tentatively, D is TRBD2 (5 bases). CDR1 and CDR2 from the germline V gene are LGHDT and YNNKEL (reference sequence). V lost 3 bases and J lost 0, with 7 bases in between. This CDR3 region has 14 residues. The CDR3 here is CASSQRASTDTQYF. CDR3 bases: TGTGCCAGCAGCCAGAGGGCTAGCACAGATACGCAGTATTTT.

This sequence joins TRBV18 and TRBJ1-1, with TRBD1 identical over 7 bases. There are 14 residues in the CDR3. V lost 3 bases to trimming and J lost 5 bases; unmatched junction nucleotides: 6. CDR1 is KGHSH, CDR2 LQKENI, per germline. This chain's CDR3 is CASSPTGRDTEAFF. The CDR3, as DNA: TGTGCCAGCTCACCGACAGGGAGGGATACTGAAGCTTTCTTT.